This TCR beta chain came from a study of naive and memory T cell subsets. Findings and caveats of the study: Possibly reflecting memory cells re-expressing CD45RA, a few larger clonotypes occurred in naive repertoires, especially CD8.

Points on this clonotype: Its antigen is unknown.

Separate alpha and beta amplification began at the second PCR step. CD4 T cells were positively selected, then CD8 T cells from the CD4-negative fraction. Cells stained for CD3, CD4, CD8, CD45RA, CD27 and viability were sorted into four CD45RA/CD27 subsets. An equimolar mix of two oligonucleotides served as the beta constant-region primer for TRBC1 and TRBC2. Ligated cDNA was amplified by four rounds of PCR with nested alpha and beta constant-region primers and SP2. TCRdb passed the UMI-ligation and nested PCR reads through MiXCR, listing each CDR3 protein once. The sample records more than 95,000 distinct CDR3 sequences, roughly 15% being singletons. V was clipped by 3 bases and J by 5 bases, with 13 bases between them. The CDR3 is 14 residues long. Germline V gives CDR1 MDHEN, CDR2 SYDVKM.

The sample consisted of naive CD8+ T cells from blood. This chain uses TRBV28 with TRBJ1-1; D gene ambiguous. This TCR derives from a human donor in good health. CDR3 amino acids: CASSFVLRGTEAFF. The CDR3 bases are TGTGCCAGCAGTTTTGTCCTGCGAGGTACTGAAGCTTTCTTT.